This entry lists 3 T cell receptor beta chains sequenced from one sample in a study of identical twins. In TCRdb, the 5' RACE reads were re-called with MiXCR into one record per CDR3 protein. The sample consists of 700,000 or so distinct CDR3 sequences, over 8.5% of them appearing once. The sample was also linked to a second study, of yellow fever vaccine responses in identical twins.

Sequences were obtained from PBMCs. All receptors derive from a woman between 18 and 29 years old in good health.

This clonotype came up a few times. The DNA of the CDR3 is TGTGCCTGGAGCCCAGGACTAGCGATTAACAATGAGCAGTTCTTC. The encoded protein is CAWSPGLAINNEQFF. V usage is TRBV30 and J usage is TRBJ2-1; 9 bases map to TRBD2. Germline V gene lookup returns CDR1 GTSNPN and CDR2 SVGIG (reference sequence). Trimming at V came to 3 bases and at J to 5 bases, leaving 8 bases not matched to a gene. This CDR3 contains 15 residues. Full variable domain (outside the CDR3, taken from reference TRBV30 and TRBJ2-1): SQTIHQWPATLVQPVGSPLSLECTVEGTSNPNLYWYRQAAGRGLQLLFYSVGIGQISSEVPQNLSASRPQDRQFILSSKKLLLSDSGFYLCAWSPGLAINNEQFFGPGTRLTVL.

This clonotype was detected ten times or more. This chain links TRBV20-1 with TRBJ2-2; either TRBD1 or TRBD2 may supply D (5 bases each). The ends were cut back, 3 bases at V and 1 base at J, with 12 bases in the middle. Germline V CDR1 and CDR2: DFQATT, SNEGSKA (reference sequence). The CDR3 is made up of 15 amino acids. CDR3 sequence: CSASPPGRNTGELFF. The CDR3 coding sequence is TGCAGTGCTAGTCCCCCAGGGAGGAACACCGGGGAGCTGTTTTTT.

The chain links TRBV5-1 to TRBJ2-1; D is ambiguous. The V gene's germline CDR1 is SGHRS and CDR2 YFSETQ. This CDR3 has 13 amino acids. The V end was cut by 0 bases, the J end by 6 bases, with 7 bases between. CDR3 in amino acids: CASSLGIGNEQFF. In nucleotides, the CDR3 is TGCGCCAGCAGCTTGGGGATTGGCAATGAGCAGTTCTTC.